The 9 T cell receptor beta chains given below trace back to one sample, sequenced in a study of cytomegalovirus exposure and HLA in healthy donors. With 60 Vbeta and 13 Jbeta primers, the PCR was carried out. Using immunoSEQ multiplex PCR, the repertoire was profiled, and TCRdb retains in-frame clones only, with some absent. The table lists some 130,000 clones, roughly four fifths of them singletons, with over 0.95% in the top ten. The sequencing sample was made of PBMCs. These receptors were collected from a girl under 10 years old in good health and CMV-seronegative.

V is TRBV28 and J is TRBJ1-1, with 7 bases aligning to TRBD1. The CDR3 is made up of 15 amino acids. The V gene's germline CDR1 is MDHEN and CDR2 SYDVKM. The J segment lost 4 bases and the V segment lost 4 bases, leaving 9 bases of the junction unmatched. The CDR3 DNA follows: TGTGCCAGCAGTTCAGGGGGAGTTAAGAGCACTGAAGCTTTCTTT. It specifies CASSSGGVKSTEAFF.

Concerning this clone itself: One end of the junction fails to match germline, which may point to a read error. Within the sample, other DNA sequences also encode this same CDR3. The chain has TRBV6-5 and TRBJ2-1; 7 nucleotides align to TRBD1. The germline V gene has CDR1 MNHEY and CDR2 SVGAGI. CDR3 length: 15 residues. Here the CDR3 DNA reads TGCGCCAGCAGTCACACCAACACAGGGGCCAATGAGCAGTTCTTC. Translation: CASSHTNTGANEQFF.

The chain carries TRBV4-3 and TRBJ2-1; 12 bases agree with TRBD2. V lost 0 bases to trimming and J lost 7 bases; unmatched junction nucleotides: 10. The CDR3 contains 18 residues. Germline CDR1 LGHNA, CDR2 YSLEER. This chain's CDR3 is CASSQDGPSGGAWNEQFF. The CDR3 nucleotides read TGCGCCAGCAGCCAAGATGGCCCTAGCGGGGGGGCTTGGAATGAGCAGTTCTTC.

As for this clone: At one end, the junction sequence differs from germline, possibly due to a read error. V is TRBV7-7 and J is TRBJ2-3, with 12 bases fitting TRBD2. Germline V gene sequence: CDR1 SSHAT, CDR2 FNYEAQ (reference sequence). The CDR3 sequence is 15 residues long. The CDR3 here is CASSLAGGRGDTQYF. CDR3 DNA: TGTGCCAGCAGCCTAGCGGGAGGGCGGGGAGATACGCAGTATTTT.

The sample holds a few counts of this clone. V and J are TRBV6-6 and TRBJ2-2; no clear D gene. CDR1 and CDR2 (germline): MNHNY, SVGAGI (reference sequence). This CDR3 comprises 11 residues. V dropped 7 bases and J dropped 6 bases, with 6 bases sitting between them. CDR3: CASTRAGELFF. The CDR3, as DNA: TGTGCCAGCACACGGGCCGGGGAGCTGTTTTTT.

The J gene is TRBJ2-1, the V gene TRBV7-2; 7 bases match TRBD2. The germline V gene has CDR1 SGHTA and CDR2 FQGNSA. The CDR3 is made up of 14 amino acids. V was clipped by 2 bases and J by 9 bases; unmatched bases: 7. This chain's CDR3 is CASSLRGGGIEQFF. CDR3 nucleotide sequence: TGTGCCAGCAGCTTAAGGGGCGGGGGTATTGAGCAGTTCTTC.

The V call is TRBV4-2, the J call TRBJ2-3; 15 positions match TRBD2. The CDR3 is made up of 19 amino acids. V was clipped by 5 bases and J by 5 bases; unmatched bases: 14. Germline V lookup: CDR1 LGHNA, CDR2 YNFKEQ. The CDR3 reads CASSFGLAGGPNAGDTQYF. As DNA, the CDR3 is TGTGCCAGCAGCTTCGGACTAGCGGGGGGGCCCAACGCGGGAGATACGCAGTATTTT.

The CDR3: CASSNWTSVWILNTDTQYF. The CDR3 coding sequence is TGTGCCAGCAGCAACTGGACTAGTGTCTGGATCCTAAACACAGATACGCAGTATTTT. The gene calls are TRBV11-2 and TRBJ2-3, with 7 bases identical to TRBD2. CDR1 SGHAT and CDR2 FQNNGV come from the germline V gene. With 5 bases clipped from V and 2 bases from J, the junction kept 19 bases outside the gene matches. This CDR3 region has 19 residues.

The chain combines TRBV19 with TRBJ1-2, with a tentative D call TRBD1 (5 bases). V was cut by 3 bases and J by 4 bases, with 12 bases left in between. In germline, CDR1 is LNHDA, CDR2 SQIVND (reference sequence). The CDR3 loop spans 14 amino acids. The CDR3 protein is CASSIGGDIYGYTF. Here the CDR3 DNA reads TGTGCCAGTAGTATTGGGGGGGATATCTATGGCTACACCTTC.